The TCR beta chain described here comes from a study of a mutant IDH1 vaccine in newly diagnosed glioma. Looking at the study overall: Treated patients had a mean age of roughly 44 years and a sex split that was about 62% male and approximately 38% female. It was radiotherapy, temozolomide, or both that patients received previously, with most receiving both.

CDR3 length: 15 amino acids. V lost 5 bases, J lost 4 bases, and 16 bases lay in between. Germline loops: CDR1 SGHNT, CDR2 YENEEA. Libraries were prepared by immunoSEQ multiplex PCR; TCRdb keeps only in-frame clonotypes and omits some of them. The sample has tens of thousands of clones, more than 60% seen once. Time point indicated: baseline, week 1 (first vaccination visit). Treatment denoted: pre-vaccination baseline after standard-of-care therapy. The chain joins TRBV11-3 to TRBJ2-3, with D perhaps being TRBD1 or TRBD2 (6 bases each). The clonotype was recovered from a woman aged 40 to 50 with glioma. The sequences come from PBMCs, collected from a glioma patient treated with radiotherapy, temozolomide or both. CDR3 in DNA: TGTGCCAGCAGCCCTAACCTGGGGGGCGCAGATACGCAGTATTTT. Its translation: CASSPNLGGADTQYF.